The rows below give T cell receptor beta chains drawn from one sample of a study of cytomegalovirus exposure and HLA in healthy donors. Some clones are missing from TCRdb's copy, which holds only in-frame ones; the method was immunoSEQ multiplex PCR. Of more than 95,000 clones in the sample, about 80% were seen once. Sequences were obtained from PBMCs. These receptor sequences come from a woman aged 45-59 years in good health and CMV-seronegative. The CDR3 runs from the conserved cysteine through the conserved F or W. The order of the fields is D gene, CDR3 length, V gene, clone size, J gene, CDR3 DNA, CDR3 protein. D genes are given only for firm matches. Where a row states a size, it is once, few, many or the class of an expanded clone; other rows omit it.

TRBD2	19	TRBV4-3	-	TRBJ2-7	TGCGCCAGCAGCCAAACTTTCGGACTAGCGGGGGATACGACCTACGAGCAGTACTTC	CASSQTFGLAGDTTYEQYF
TRBD1	14	TRBV11-1	-	TRBJ2-7	TGTGCCAGCAGCCCCGGACAGGGGAGGGACGAGCAGTACTTC	CASSPGQGRDEQYF
-	13	TRBV19	-	TRBJ1-1	TGTGCCAGCGCAGACTCCTGGAGCACTGAAGCTTTCTTT	CASADSWSTEAFF
-	14	TRBV10-3	-	TRBJ1-1	TGTGCCATCAGTGAGAGTGGCAGCAGCGGAAAAGCTTTCTTT	CAISESGSSGKAFF
-	12	TRBV7-2	-	TRBJ2-7	TGTGCCAGCAGCTTAGACTTCTACGAGCAGTACTTC	CASSLDFYEQYF
TRBD1	14	TRBV28	few	TRBJ1-5	TGTGCCACCCGGGCGGGGACAGAGAATCAGCCCCAGCATTTT	CATRAGTENQPQHF
-	14	TRBV14	-	TRBJ2-5	TGTGCCAGCAGCCAAGATCTCAGAGGGGGTACCCAGTACTTC	CASSQDLRGGTQYF
-	13	TRBV7-9	once	TRBJ2-7	TGTTCCAGCAGCCCTCAGGGATCCTACGAGCAGTACTTC	CSSSPQGSYEQYF
-	15	TRBV5-1	few	TRBJ1-6	TGCGCCAGCAGCTCTCTCGAGGGAGGGAGTTCACCCCTCCACTTT	CASSSLEGGSSPLHF
TRBD1	15	TRBV15	-	TRBJ1-5	TGTGCCACCAGCAGGGCTACAGGGGGTAATCAGCCCCAGCATTTT	CATSRATGGNQPQHF
TRBD1	15	TRBV6-5	-	TRBJ1-2	TGTGCCAGCAGACGGTCTCCGGGACAGGGAGATGGCTACACCTTC	CASRRSPGQGDGYTF
TRBD2	17	TRBV7-9	-	TRBJ2-1	TGTGCCAGCAGCTTAGAGGCCTACGGGAGGAAAACGGATGAGCAGTTCTTC	CASSLEAYGRKTDEQFF
-	14	TRBV4-3	-	TRBJ2-5	TGCGCCAGCAGCCAAGCGGTGTACCAAGAGACCCAGTACTTC	CASSQAVYQETQYF
TRBD2	17	TRBV7-6	-	TRBJ2-1	TGTGCCAGCAGCTTACGGTTCGGCGGAGCGGGATATATTGAGCAGTTCTTC	CASSLRFGGAGYIEQFF
-	19	TRBV5-1	-	TRBJ2-6	TGCGCCAGCAGCTTGGCAGGCCAGGGTGAACTCTCTGGGGCCAACGTCCTGACTTTC	CASSLAGQGELSGANVLTF
TRBD2	15	TRBV7-9	-	TRBJ2-7	TGTGCCAGCAGCTTAGCGTCCGGGAGGGCGGGGGAGCAGTACTTC	CASSLASGRAGEQYF
TRBD2	15	TRBV7-9	-	TRBJ2-1	TGTGCCAGCAGCTTAATCCTGGCTAGCGGAAATGAGCAGTTCTTC	CASSLILASGNEQFF
TRBD1	12	TRBV30	-	TRBJ1-2	TGTGCCTGGACCGGGACAGGCTATGGCTACACCTTC	CAWTGTGYGYTF
TRBD1	14	TRBV28	-	TRBJ1-2	TGTGCCAGCCGACGACAGGGAGTTCCCTATGGCTACACCTTC	CASRRQGVPYGYTF
TRBD2	15	TRBV5-4	-	TRBJ2-1	TGTGCCAGCAGCTGGACTAGCGATTCGGATAATGAGCAGTTCTTC	CASSWTSDSDNEQFF
TRBD2	17	TRBV27	once	TRBJ2-3	TGTGCCAGCAGCAAACCGGGACTAGCGGGTTACACAGATACGCAGTATTTT	CASSKPGLAGYTDTQYF
-	16	TRBV28	-	TRBJ2-7	TGTGCCAGCAGTTCGCTGGCGGGATCCCGGGCCTACGAGCAGTACTTC	CASSSLAGSRAYEQYF
-	12	TRBV5-4	-	TRBJ2-7	TGTGCCAGCAGCCTAACAGGCTACGAGCAGTACTTC	CASSLTGYEQYF
TRBD1	14	TRBV27	-	TRBJ2-1	TGTGCCAGCAGTTTTGGGACAGGGGACAATGAGCAGTTCTTC	CASSFGTGDNEQFF
-	11	TRBV6-5	-	TRBJ2-5	TGTGCCAGCAGTTACTCGGGCACCCAGTACTTC	CASSYSGTQYF
-	16	TRBV5-1	-	TRBJ1-6	TGCGCCAGCAGCTTTGCAGGGGTCTTAAATAATTCACCCCTCCACTTT	CASSFAGVLNNSPLHF
-	14	TRBV30	-	TRBJ2-7	TGTGCCTGGAGTATCCCTCAGGGTTTTTACGAGCAGTACTTC	CAWSIPQGFYEQYF
-	17	TRBV28	-	TRBJ2-7	TGTGCCAGCAGACAATCCTTCCTGGCGGGTTGGATCTACGAGCAGTACTTC	CASRQSFLAGWIYEQYF
-	14	TRBV7-2	-	TRBJ2-3	TGTGCCAGCAGCTTAGCGTACAACACAGATACGCAGTATTTT	CASSLAYNTDTQYF
-	13	TRBV27	-	TRBJ2-3	TGTGCCAGCAGTTCCTACGAGGAAGATACGCAGTATTTT	CASSSYEEDTQYF
-	13	TRBV19	-	TRBJ1-1	TGTGCCAGTAGACCACAGGGGAACACTGAAGCTTTCTTT	CASRPQGNTEAFF
-	13	TRBV28	-	TRBJ1-5	TGTGCCAGCAGTTCCCAGGGAAATCAGCCCCAGCATTTT	CASSSQGNQPQHF
-	14	TRBV7-3	-	TRBJ2-5	TGTGCCAGCAGCTTGTACGGGATGGGGGAGACCCAGTACTTC	CASSLYGMGETQYF
-	13	TRBV27	-	TRBJ1-1	TGTGCCAGCAGGGGACAAATGAACACTGAAGCTTTCTTT	CASRGQMNTEAFF
TRBD1	14	TRBV5-8	once	TRBJ2-3	TGTGCCAGCAGCTTGCCGGGACAGGGAACGGCGCAGTATTTT	CASSLPGQGTAQYF
-	14	TRBV7-9	-	TRBJ1-5	TGTTCCAGCAGCCCCACAGGGTCGCTACAGCCCCAGCATTTT	CSSSPTGSLQPQHF
-	14	TRBV9	-	TRBJ2-7	TGTGCCAGCAGCGTACAAGCGGAAGTAAGCGAGCAGTACTTC	CASSVQAEVSEQYF
-	14	TRBV6-4	-	TRBJ1-1	TGTACCAGCAGTGCACTCGAGGGTTTTACTGAAGCTTTCTTT	CTSSALEGFTEAFF
TRBD2	16	TRBV5-1	-	TRBJ2-1	TGCGCCAGCAGCTTGGGAGCGGGAGGGTCCTACAATGAGCAGTTCTTC	CASSLGAGGSYNEQFF
TRBD1	14	TRBV7-2	-	TRBJ1-2	TGTGCCAGCAGCGTCGACCGGGACAGGGTGGACTACACCTTC	CASSVDRDRVDYTF
-	14	TRBV9	-	TRBJ2-7	TGTGCCAGCAGCGCCACGGGTGGATCCTACGAGCAGTACTTC	CASSATGGSYEQYF
-	13	TRBV5-4	few	TRBJ2-7	TGTGCCAGCAGCTTGTTACTAGACTACGAGCAGTACTTC	CASSLLLDYEQYF
-	16	TRBV28	few	TRBJ2-2	TGTGCCAGCAGTCCACCTGCAGGGGTAGACACCGGGGAGCTGTTTTTT	CASSPPAGVDTGELFF
-	16	TRBV30	-	TRBJ2-7	TGTGCCTGGAGTGTACTAGGAGTGACCGGTTTCAACGAGCAGTACTTC	CAWSVLGVTGFNEQYF
-	14	TRBV10-3	-	TRBJ1-1	TGTGCCATCAGTGAGGCTCGCAGAAACACTGAAGCTTTCTTT	CAISEARRNTEAFF
-	16	TRBV27	-	TRBJ2-3	TGTGCCAGCAGTTTATATTTTTCGGGAGACACAGATACGCAGTATTTT	CASSLYFSGDTDTQYF
-	16	TRBV27	-	TRBJ2-7	TGTGCCAGCAGTTTAAAAACCCAAGTCGTAGTATACGAGCAGTACTTC	CASSLKTQVVVYEQYF
-	13	TRBV18	-	TRBJ1-1	TGTGCCAGCTCAATGGGGGCAGTCACTGAAGCTTTCTTT	CASSMGAVTEAFF
-	13	TRBV2	-	TRBJ2-2	TGTGCCAGCAGTGAAGGGAGAACCGGGGAGCTGTTTTTT	CASSEGRTGELFF
TRBD2	15	TRBV7-9	-	TRBJ2-1	TGTTCCAGCAGAACTAGCGGGCCCTCCTACAATGAGCAGTTCTTC	CSSRTSGPSYNEQFF
-	15	TRBV7-3	-	TRBJ2-2	TGTGCCAGCAGCTTCGGCGGGGCGGGGACCGGGGAGCTGTTTTTT	CASSFGGAGTGELFF
-	13	TRBV30	once	TRBJ2-7	TGTGCCTGGAGTGTAGATAGTGCCTACGAGCAGTACTTC	CAWSVDSAYEQYF